This TCR beta chain was obtained from a study of control samples from healthy donors and cancer patients. The repertoire was sequenced with immunoSEQ multiplex PCR; TCRdb's copy has only in-frame clones and lacks some. The sample has over 200,000 clones, around 80% seen once. V lost 0 bases to trimming and J lost 2 bases, with 12 bases between them. Germline CDR1 reads SGHRS; CDR2 reads YFSETQ. CDR3 length equals 16 residues. This receptor was obtained from a woman aged 55-69 years with lung cancer. The rearrangement uses TRBV5-1 and TRBJ1-3; D is ambiguous. Sequenced sample: PBMCs. CDR3 in amino acids: CASSLAAPGTGNTIYF. CDR3 sequence (DNA): TGCGCCAGCAGCTTGGCGGCACCAGGCACTGGAAACACCATATATTTT.